The 25 T cell receptor beta chains listed next were all sequenced from one sample in a study of spatial heterogeneity in lung cancer. MiXCR was run by TCRdb on the 5' RACE reads, yielding one entry per CDR3 protein. Here the sample spans tens of thousands of distinct CDR3 sequences, roughly 8% being singletons. Time point reported: sample taken at primary tumor resection. The sequences come from PBMCs, collected at surgery. Receptors were obtained from a male donor with early-stage non-small cell lung cancer.

This clonotype came up many times. V gene TRBV24-1 combines with J gene TRBJ2-3, with 10 bases fitting TRBD1. V was clipped by 2 bases and J by 7 bases; unmatched bases: 5. The CDR3 runs to 15 residues. Germline V CDR1 and CDR2: KGHDR, SFDVKD. CDR3 coding DNA: TGTGCCACCAGTGATTGGGACAGGGGCTCTTATACGCAGTATTTT. It codes for CATSDWDRGSYTQYF.

This clonotype was counted between two and nine times. V and J are TRBV10-3 and TRBJ1-1; D perhaps matches TRBD1 (6 bases). The germline CDR1 and CDR2 sequences are ENHRY and SYGVKD. The V end lost 6 bases, the J end lost 1 base, and 12 bases lay between the germline ends. The CDR3 extends over 14 amino acids. The CDR3 nucleotides read TGTGCCATCAGAGACTCGGGACAGAACACTGAAGCTTTCTTT. Its translation is CAIRDSGQNTEAFF.

This clonotype appeared once. V usage is TRBV18 and J usage is TRBJ1-6; 8 bases line up with TRBD1. This CDR3 has 16 amino acids. Losses at the gene ends were 0 bases for V and 6 bases for J; bases not matched to a gene: 4. Germline lookup yields CDR1 KGHSH and CDR2 LQKENI. In nucleotides, the CDR3 is TGTGCCAGCTCACCACCGACCAGGGGGCTTAATTCACCCCTCCACTTT. Its protein is CASSPPTRGLNSPLHF.

This clonotype showed up many times. This rearrangement joins TRBV7-2 to TRBJ2-3; no definite D call. Looked up from germline, CDR1 is SGHTA and CDR2 is FQGNSA. V lost 3 bases and J lost 5, with 18 bases in between. This CDR3 is 16 amino acids long. The CDR3 coding sequence is TGTGCCAGCAGCTTGGCTGGCGCCTCCAATGGAGATACGCAGTATTTT. The encoded protein is CASSLAGASNGDTQYF. The entire variable domain, with the rest obtained from reference TRBV7-2 and TRBJ2-3, is as follows: GAGVSQSPSNKVTEKGKDVELRCDPISGHTALYWYRQSLGQGLEFLIYFQGNSAPDKSGLPSDRFSAERTGGSVSTLTIQRTQQEDSAVYLCASSLAGASNGDTQYFGPGTRLTVL.

This clonotype was counted ten times or more. Written as DNA, the CDR3 is TGTGCCAGCAGTTTAAACGGGGGGAACACTGAAGCTTTCTTT. Translating gives CASSLNGGNTEAFF. The chain joins TRBV28 to TRBJ1-1, with D possibly being TRBD1 (5 bases). Trimming stripped 2 bases from V and 1 base from J, with 8 bases between. The germline V gene encodes CDR1 MDHEN and CDR2 SYDVKM. The length of the CDR3 is 14 residues.

V is TRBV24-1 and J is TRBJ1-5; D gene uncertain. Trimming stripped 2 bases from V and 3 bases from J, with 10 bases between. CDR3 length: 15 residues. Germline V gene sequence: CDR1 KGHDR, CDR2 SFDVKD. The DNA for the CDR3 is TGTGCCACCAGTGATTCCCGGGCCTTCAATCAGCCCCAGCATTTT. It yields the protein CATSDSRAFNQPQHF.

This clonotype was seen a handful of times. The V gene is TRBV3-1, the J gene TRBJ2-7; TRBD2 is a possible D gene (6 bases). This CDR3 is built from 14 residues. CDR1 LGHDT and CDR2 YNNKEL come from the germline V gene (reference sequence). V lost 4 bases and J lost 10, with 20 bases in between. The CDR3 DNA is TGTGCCAGCAGCCCCGTCGGGACTGGACGACTTCAGTACTTC. Its protein product is CASSPVGTGRLQYF.

This clonotype has ten or more counts. J is TRBJ2-7 and V is TRBV7-9; D gene uncertain. Trimming removed 2 bases at V and 5 bases at J, with 10 bases between. The CDR3 is 13 residues long. Germline values: CDR1 SEHNR, CDR2 FQNEAQ (reference sequence). The CDR3 DNA is TGTGCCAGCAGCTTATTATGGGCAGACGAGCAGTACTTC. Protein: CASSLLWADEQYF. Full variable domain (rest looked up from reference TRBV7-9 and TRBJ2-7): DTGVSQNPRHKITKRGQNVTFRCDPISEHNRLYWYRQTLGQGPEFLTYFQNEAQLEKSRLLSDRFSAERPKGSFSTLEIQRTEQGDSAMYLCASSLLWADEQYFGPGTRLTVT.

For this clonotype: One base away lies a much larger clone, so this may be a sequencing read error. V is TRBV6-2 or TRBV6-3 and J is TRBJ2-7; tentative D call: TRBD1 (6 bases). This CDR3 has 13 amino acids. The germline V gene has CDR1 MNHEY and CDR2 SVGEGT. CDR3 residues: CAGRGTPAYEQYF. The CDR3 coding sequence is TGTGCCGGCAGGGGAACCCCGGCCTACGAGCAGTACTTC.

The J gene is TRBJ2-3, the V gene TRBV27, with TRBD1 as a possible D gene (6 bases). There are 16 residues in the CDR3. Per germline, CDR1 MNHEY and CDR2 SMNVEV (reference sequence). V was shortened by 0 bases and J by 1 base, with 11 bases between the two germline ends. Written as DNA, the CDR3 is TGTGCCAGCAGTTTATCTACGGGACACCGCACAGATACGCAGTATTTT. It codes for CASSLSTGHRTDTQYF.

This clonotype was detected a few times. CDR3 nucleotides: TGTGCCAGCAGAAGGGACAGGCAGTTCACCGGGGAGCTGTTTTTT. Amino acids: CASRRDRQFTGELFF. The chain employs TRBV6-5 and TRBJ2-2; TRBD1 matches 8 bases. The V gene's germline CDR1 is MNHEY and CDR2 SVGAGI. The CDR3 totals 15 residues. V lost 6 bases, J lost 4 bases, and 7 bases stayed unmatched.

At least ten counts were recorded for this clonotype. The rearrangement uses TRBV7-8 and TRBJ2-2; 7 nucleotides line up with TRBD2. In germline, CDR1 is SGHVS, CDR2 FQNEAQ. Losses at the gene ends were 4 bases for V and 6 bases for J; bases not matched to a gene: 8. CDR3 size: 15 residues. The CDR3 is CASSSVTSWAGELFF. DNA for the CDR3: TGTGCCAGCAGCTCGGTGACTAGCTGGGCCGGGGAGCTGTTTTTT.

J is TRBJ1-2 and V is TRBV24-1; the D is unclear. Trimming removed 5 bases from V and 5 bases from J, with 8 bases in between. Germline CDR1 KGHDR, CDR2 SFDVKD. CDR3 length: 12 amino acids. The CDR3 loop is CATSVAGYGYTF. CDR3 sequence (DNA): TGTGCCACCAGTGTAGCAGGTTATGGCTACACCTTC.

This clonotype was counted only a few times. The rearrangement links TRBV24-1 to TRBJ1-2; 7 bases are a match to TRBD1. CDR1 and CDR2 (germline): KGHDR, SFDVKD. The CDR3 extends over 15 amino acids. Germline trimming cut 4 bases from V and 4 bases from J; bases unmatched to any gene: 8. Here the CDR3 reads CATSEGRGLSYGYTF. CDR3 coding DNA: TGTGCCACCAGTGAAGGTAGGGGGCTCAGCTATGGCTACACCTTC.

This clonotype was seen ten or more times. The chain couples TRBV4-1 to TRBJ2-1; D not certain. Trimming removed 0 bases at V and 8 bases at J, with 8 bases between. Looked up from germline, CDR1 is MGHRA and CDR2 is YSYEKL. CDR3 length: 13 amino acids. The CDR3 DNA reads TGCGCCAGCAGCCAAGATTTAAGTTATGAGCAGTTCTTC. This translates into CASSQDLSYEQFF.

The chain carries TRBV18 and TRBJ1-1; D is unclear. The germline CDR1 and CDR2 sequences are KGHSH and LQKENI. The CDR3 consists of 15 residues. The ends were cut back, 1 base at V and 5 bases at J, with 14 bases in the middle. CDR3 coding DNA: TGTGCCAGCTCACCACAGGCATATCGGGAAACTGAAGCTTTCTTT. This translates into CASSPQAYRETEAFF.

This clonotype was detected many times. The chain joins TRBV20-1 to TRBJ2-7, with TRBD2 matching 9 bases. This CDR3 contains 13 residues. CDR1 DFQATT and CDR2 SNEGSKA come from the germline V gene (reference sequence). V shed 7 bases, J shed 0 bases, and the junction held 4 bases outside the gene matches. The CDR3 sequence: CSGATSGSYEQYF. Here the CDR3 DNA reads TGCAGTGGGGCGACTAGCGGCTCCTACGAGCAGTACTTC.

This clonotype was picked up many times. The rearrangement uses TRBV19 and TRBJ2-1; 10 nucleotides match TRBD2. CDR1 and CDR2 from the germline V gene are LNHDA and SQIVND (reference sequence). With 0 bases clipped from V and 0 bases from J, the junction kept 8 bases outside the gene matches. The CDR3 runs 19 residues. CDR3 region: CASSIEGVGLAFSYNEQFF. CDR3 in DNA: TGTGCCAGTAGTATAGAAGGCGTGGGACTAGCGTTCTCCTACAATGAGCAGTTCTTC.

The gene calls are TRBV3-1 and TRBJ2-6; 8 bases are a match to TRBD1. Germline V gene data show CDR1 as LGHDT and CDR2 as YNNKEL (reference sequence). CDR3 length: 17 amino acids. With 3 bases clipped from V and 0 bases from J, the junction kept 4 bases outside the gene matches. The CDR3 region has the DNA TGTGCCAGCAGCCAGAGGACAGGGAGCTCTGGGGCCAACGTCCTGACTTTC. Translating it yields CASSQRTGSSGANVLTF. Full variable domain (rest looked up from reference TRBV3-1 and TRBJ2-6): DTAVSQTPKYLVTQMGNDKSIKCEQNLGHDTMYWYKQDSKKFLKIMFSYNNKELIINETVPNRFSPKSPDKAHLNLHINSLELGDSAVYFCASSQRTGSSGANVLTFGAGSRLTVL.

This clonotype was seen repeatedly, ten times or more. V usage is TRBV7-9 and J usage is TRBJ2-7; possibly TRBD1 for D (5 bases). Germline CDR1 SEHNR, CDR2 FQNEAQ (reference sequence). The V end lost 5 bases, the J end lost 4 bases, and 18 bases lay between the germline ends. This CDR3 is 15 amino acids long. The CDR3 loop reads CASSPPVAGHYEQYF. The CDR3 DNA sequence: TGTGCCAGCAGCCCCCCCGTGGCAGGACATTACGAGCAGTACTTC.

The V gene is TRBV5-6, the J gene TRBJ2-7; D not certain. The CDR3 totals 12 residues. The V gene lost 3 bases and the J gene lost 3 bases, with 7 bases spanning the gap. Looked up from germline, CDR1 is SGHDT and CDR2 is YYEEEE. CDR3 protein: CASSYTHYEQYF. CDR3 coding DNA: TGTGCCAGCAGCTATACACACTACGAGCAGTACTTC.

This chain links TRBV6-1 with TRBJ2-3; TRBD1 agrees at 9 bases. The CDR3 covers 15 residues. The junction had 11 bases not matched to a gene; V was cut back by 7 bases and J by 6 bases. Germline CDR1 is MNHNS and CDR2 is SASEGT. For the CDR3, the DNA is TGTGCCAGCATGCCCCGGGACAGGGTCTTGGATACGCAGTATTTT. Residues: CASMPRDRVLDTQYF.

This clonotype was seen ten or more times. The chain is built from TRBV20-1 and TRBJ2-3, with 10 bases identical to TRBD2. Germline lookup yields CDR1 DFQATT and CDR2 SNEGSKA (reference sequence). The CDR3 is made up of 18 amino acids. After removal of 3 bases from V and 5 bases from J, the junction contained 17 bases not matched to a gene. DNA of the CDR3: TGCAGTGCTAGCCGGTCGGCTAGCGGGAGCAGTTCGGGAGATACGCAGTATTTT. Amino acids: CSASRSASGSSSGDTQYF.

The table lists this clonotype with a few counts. J is TRBJ2-2 and V is TRBV11-3; 7 bases fit TRBD2. The ends lost 1 base at V and 4 bases at J; junction bases unmatched: 6. Germline lookup yields CDR1 SGHNT and CDR2 YENEEA. The CDR3 sequence is 16 residues long. In DNA, the CDR3 is TGTGCCAGCAGCTTAGTTTCTAGCGGAAGCACCGGGGAGCTGTTTTTT. This encodes CASSLVSSGSTGELFF.

This clonotype was found a few times. V is TRBV12-3 or TRBV12-4 and J is TRBJ2-1; D not certain. The V gene lost 8 bases and the J gene lost 9 bases, with 17 bases spanning the gap. This CDR3 comprises 13 residues. For the CDR3, the DNA is TGTGCCAGCGCCTGGTCCCCGTCGGGTGAGCAGTTCTTC. It translates to CASAWSPSGEQFF.